The clone carrying this T cell receptor (beta chain) appeared a few times. Antigen specificity is unknown. V lost 4 bases, J lost 0 bases, and 5 bases stayed unmatched. Germline V gene data show CDR1 as SGHDT and CDR2 as YYEEEE. The CDR3 sequence is 18 residues long. This entry is derived from a study of response to subunit inactivated influenza vaccine. Study-wide points: The study's authors posited that every seasonal influenza vaccination enlists few new T cells.

TCRdb itself ran the RT-PCR reads through MiXCR, one entry per CDR3 protein. Among 650,000 to 850,000 distinct CDR3 sequences listed, more than 11% were seen once. Material: PBMCs from blood, obtained less than 15 days before vaccination. The gene calls are TRBV5-6 and TRBJ2-1, with 15 bases fitting TRBD2. The TCR sequence derives from a man aged 50-59 years who received an inactivated influenza vaccine. The chain's CDR3 is CASSPGLAGGFSYNEQFF. CDR3 sequence (DNA): TGTGCCAGCAGCCCGGGACTAGCGGGAGGATTCTCCTACAATGAGCAGTTCTTC. Based on the CDR3 plus reference TRBV5-6 and TRBJ2-1, the full variable domain is DAGVTQSPTHLIKTRGQQVTLRCSPKSGHDTVSWYQQALGQGPQFIFQYYEEEERQRGNFPDRFSGHQFPNYSSELNVNALLLGDSALYLCASSPGLAGGFSYNEQFFGPGTRLTVL.